The 21 T cell receptor beta chains presented below share a single source sample, sequenced in a study of T cell repertoires in cytomegalovirus infection. The antigens these receptors bind are not known. TCRdb re-derived calls from the reads in MiXCR, one entry per CDR3 protein. Of some 130,000 distinct CDR3 sequences in the sample, 20% to 30% were seen once. Sequenced: PBMCs, sequenced either directly or after in vitro stimulation (not recorded which). Receptors were obtained from a human donor in good health (CMV status not recorded). Some clones in this sample may be carry-over from other donors' samples.

Points on this clonotype: This could be a read error, since a much larger clone is one nucleotide away. The chain has TRBV6-5 and TRBJ2-7; TRBD1 agrees at 9 bases. CDR1 MNHEY and CDR2 SVGAGI come from the germline V gene. The V and J ends lost 6 bases and 5 bases, in that order; junction bases with no gene match: 5. CDR3 length: 13 residues. DNA of the CDR3: TGTGCCAGCAGCCCGGGACAGGGCCACGAGCAGTACGTC. This encodes CASSPGQGHEQYV.

This chain uses TRBV10-3 with TRBJ2-7; D is undetermined. The germline V gene encodes CDR1 ENHRY and CDR2 SYGVKD. The CDR3 loop spans 13 amino acids. Deletions cut 3 bases from V and 0 bases from J, with 6 bases between. In DNA, the CDR3 is TGTGCCATCAGTGACCCTAGCTCCTACGAGCAGTACGTC. It codes for CAISDPSSYEQYV.

The genes are TRBV5-1 and TRBJ2-3, with D uncertain. The ends were cut back, 6 bases at V and 3 bases at J, with 17 bases in the middle. The germline CDR1 and CDR2 sequences are SGHRS and YFSETQ. The CDR3 has 15 amino acids. The DNA for the CDR3 is TGCGCCAGCATCCCTACACCCGCGAGTACAGATACGCAGTATTTT. Translation gives CASIPTPASTDTQYF.

The rearrangement links TRBV5-5 to TRBJ2-7, with TRBD2 identical over 8 bases. With V trimmed by 0 bases and J by 4 bases, 9 bases remained unmatched. This CDR3 spans 16 amino acids. The germline V gene has CDR1 SGHKS and CDR2 YYEKEE (reference sequence). CDR3 coding DNA: TGTGCCAGCAGCTTGGGCCTAAGCGGGAGTGGTTACGAGCAGTACTTC. Protein sequence: CASSLGLSGSGYEQYF.

This clonotype has at least ten counts. This chain uses TRBV7-2 with TRBJ1-2; 7 positions agree with TRBD1. V lost 5 bases to trimming and J lost 8 bases; unmatched junction nucleotides: 14. The CDR3 totals 15 residues. Germline CDR1 reads SGHTA; CDR2 reads FQGNSA. The CDR3 DNA follows: TGTGCCAGCAGCCTCCAGCCGGAGGGGGCGCTGGGCTACACCTTC. Protein sequence: CASSLQPEGALGYTF.

This sequence joins TRBV19 and TRBJ2-1; D perhaps matches TRBD1 (6 bases). CDR1 LNHDA and CDR2 SQIVND come from the germline V gene (reference sequence). This CDR3 is built from 16 residues. V was trimmed by 1 base and J by 4 bases, leaving 14 bases between them. The CDR3 loop is CASSIVRTVPYNEQFF. CDR3 nucleotides: TGTGCCAGTAGTATAGTCCGGACAGTTCCTTACAATGAGCAGTTCTTC.

This clonotype showed up many times. The chain uses TRBV11-3 and TRBJ2-2; D may be TRBD1 (6 bases). Trimming removed 2 bases from V and 5 bases from J, with 15 bases in between. The CDR3 is 16 residues long. CDR1 is SGHNT and CDR2 is YENEEA in the germline V gene. The CDR3 protein is CASSLSSVGGTGELFF. The CDR3 region has the DNA TGTGCCAGCAGCTTATCATCCGTAGGGGGAACCGGGGAGCTGTTTTTT. The full variable domain, with the rest looked up from reference TRBV11-3 and TRBJ2-2, is EAGVVQSPRYKIIEKKQPVAFWCNPISGHNTLYWYLQNLGQGPELLIRYENEEAVDDSQLPKDRFSAERLKGVDSTLKIQPAELGDSAVYLCASSLSSVGGTGELFFGEGSRLTVL.

The chain is built from TRBV28 and TRBJ2-7; 7 bases align to TRBD1. The germline gives CDR1 MDHEN, CDR2 SYDVKM. Unmatched junction bases numbered 7, after V lost 6 bases and J lost 5 bases. The CDR3 is made up of 13 amino acids. The CDR3 DNA sequence: TGTGCCAGCAGACTTTCCGGGACAGACGAGCAGTACTTC. Translating it yields CASRLSGTDEQYF.

On this clonotype itself: This sequence may be a read error, since a much larger clone differs from it by one base. The CDR3 region is CASSPNRNQPQHF. CDR3 in DNA: TGTGCCAGCAGCCCTAACAGGAATCAGCCCCAGCATTTT. The chain has TRBV7-2 and TRBJ1-5, with D perhaps TRBD1 (5 bases). CDR1 is SGHTA, CDR2 FQGNSA, per germline. Trimming removed 5 bases from V and 4 bases from J, with 9 bases in between. The CDR3 sequence is 13 residues long.

The rearrangement joins TRBV15 to TRBJ2-7, with D possibly being TRBD1 (6 bases). Germline V gene data show CDR1 as LNHNV and CDR2 as YYDKDF (reference sequence). The CDR3 sequence is 15 residues long. Between the trimmed V and J ends, which lost 0 bases and 0 bases, there was a span of 9 bases. The CDR3 nucleotides are TGTGCCACCAGCAGAGAGCAGGACAGCTCCTACGAGCAGTACGTC. Its protein is CATSREQDSSYEQYV.

The V gene is TRBV18, the J gene TRBJ2-3, with D unclear. The CDR3 has 16 residues. CDR1 is KGHSH and CDR2 is LQKENI in the germline V gene. Trimming removed 0 bases from V and 0 bases from J, with 10 bases in between. For the CDR3, the DNA is TGTGCCAGCTCACCACCTAACAGCGACAGCACAGATACGCAGTATTTT. Protein: CASSPPNSDSTDTQYF.

The chain joins TRBV6-1 to TRBJ2-5; D uncertain. This CDR3 is built from 13 residues. Germline values: CDR1 MNHNS, CDR2 SASEGT. V lost 5 bases and J lost 3, with 10 bases in between. Here the CDR3 DNA reads TGTGCCAGCAGTCCTGGACGGGAAGAGACCCAGTACTTC. Protein sequence: CASSPGREETQYF.

This clonotype was recorded many times. This rearrangement joins TRBV7-2 to TRBJ2-7; D is undetermined. The germline V gene has CDR1 SGHTA and CDR2 FQGNSA. This CDR3 contains 12 residues. The V end was cut by 4 bases, the J end by 4 bases, with 8 bases between. The CDR3 reads CASSSAFYEQYF. CDR3 sequence (DNA): TGTGCCAGCAGCTCCGCTTTTTACGAGCAGTACTTC.

The CDR3 DNA reads as TGTGCCAGCAGTTTCAGGCGGAACATTCAGTACTTC. Residues: CASSFRRNIQYF. The chain combines TRBV12-3 or TRBV12-4 with TRBJ2-4; unclear D gene. Trimming took off 3 bases at V and 7 bases at J, with 7 bases between the two ends. CDR3 size: 12 residues.

This clonotype was seen many times. The gene calls are TRBV12-5 and TRBJ1-5, with 9 bases fitting TRBD1. Germline-derived CDR1 and CDR2 are LGHNT and FRNRAP. V gave up 1 base and J gave up 6 bases; unmatched junction bases: 7. This CDR3 has 16 residues. The chain's CDR3 is CASGLAPGTGSQPQHF. As DNA, the CDR3 is TGTGCTAGTGGTTTGGCTCCCGGGACAGGGAGTCAGCCCCAGCATTTT. The variable domain in full, with the rest retrieved from reference TRBV12-5 and TRBJ1-5, is DARVTQTPRHKVTEMGQEVTMRCQPILGHNTVFWYRQTMMQGLELLAYFRNRAPLDDSGMPKDRFSAEMPDATLATLKIQPSEPRDSAVYFCASGLAPGTGSQPQHFGDGTRLSIL.

This clonotype occurred many times. V is TRBV7-8 and J is TRBJ1-4; 7 bases map to TRBD1. Germline CDR1 and CDR2: SGHVS and FQNEAQ. Trimming removed 5 bases from V and 3 bases from J; junction bases left unmatched: 6. There are 15 residues in the CDR3. The CDR3 reads CASSTYRGSNEKLFF. DNA of the CDR3: TGTGCCAGCAGCACTTACAGGGGCTCTAATGAAAAACTGTTTTTT.

Remarks on this clonotype: This may come from a read error, since a much larger clone is one base off. The genes are TRBV7-2 and TRBJ2-1; 8 bases are shared with TRBD2. The CDR3 has 15 amino acids. Germline CDR1 and CDR2: SGHTA and FQGNSA. The CDR3 sequence is CSSSGSGIAYNEQFF. The CDR3 DNA follows: TGTTCCAGCAGCGGTAGCGGGATCGCCTACAATGAGCAGTTCTTC.

J is TRBJ1-6 and V is TRBV11-2; no definite D call. Germline lookup yields CDR1 SGHAT and CDR2 FQNNGV. Trimming removed 3 bases at V and 4 bases at J, with 10 bases between. The CDR3 has 15 amino acids. CDR3 coding DNA: TGTGCCAGCAGCTTTAGGGATGGGTATAATTCACCCCTCCACTTT. Translating gives CASSFRDGYNSPLHF.

This clonotype was counted between two and nine times. The chain combines TRBV27 with TRBJ1-2; D is unresolved. V was cut by 3 bases and J by 2 bases, with 10 bases left in between. Germline CDR1 and CDR2: MNHEY and SMNVEV (reference sequence). This CDR3 has 14 amino acids. The CDR3 DNA reads TGTGCCAGCAGTTTTGGACGCAAGAACTATGGCTACACCTTC. As protein: CASSFGRKNYGYTF.

In DNA form, the CDR3 reads TGTGCCAGCAGTCGCCAGGGGGAGCTGTTTTTT. It translates to CASSRQGELFF. The chain joins TRBV6-6 to TRBJ2-2; no firm D call. V dropped 5 bases and J dropped 8 bases, with 6 bases sitting between them. Germline values: CDR1 MNHNY, CDR2 SVGAGI (reference sequence). The CDR3 consists of 11 residues.

This clonotype came up many times. This rearrangement joins TRBV24-1 to TRBJ2-2; the D is unclear. Trimming removed 1 base at V and 0 bases at J, with 2 bases between. This CDR3 contains 14 residues. Germline CDR1 KGHDR, CDR2 SFDVKD. The CDR3 is CATSDFPNTGELFF. Written as DNA, the CDR3 is TGTGCCACCAGTGATTTTCCGAACACCGGGGAGCTGTTTTTT.